The 24 T cell receptor beta chains listed next were all sequenced from one sample in a study of shared clonotypes between healthy human individuals. The assay was immunoSEQ multiplex PCR, and TCRdb's table has in-frame clones only and misses some. The sample has 2 million to 2.5 million clones, around 93% seen once. Sequencing was performed on naive CD4+ T cells from PBMCs. Subset reported: CD45RA+ positively selected. Receptors originate from a man aged 18 to 35 in good health. Some clones in this sample may be carry-over from other donors' samples.

This clone was counted once. V usage is TRBV18 and J usage is TRBJ1-1; D may be TRBD1 (6 bases). Germline V gives CDR1 KGHSH, CDR2 LQKENI. This CDR3 contains 16 residues. V was clipped by 6 bases and J by 1 base, with 18 bases between them. Here the CDR3 reads CASSLGVTGQNTEAFF. CDR3 coding DNA: TGTGCCAGCTCCCTTGGGGTGACAGGTCAGAACACTGAAGCTTTCTTT.

This chain uses TRBV7-2 with TRBJ1-2; TRBD1 aligns across 7 bases. Trimming took 4 bases from V and 7 from J; bases not matched to a gene: 6. The CDR3 consists of 13 residues. CDR1 and CDR2 (germline): SGHTA, FQGNSA. CDR3 sequence reads: CASSSRQGGGYTF. CDR3 sequence (DNA): TGTGCCAGCAGCTCCCGACAGGGCGGTGGCTACACCTTC.

The chain has TRBV18 and TRBJ1-1; D remains ambiguous. CDR3 length: 14 residues. Germline loops: CDR1 KGHSH, CDR2 LQKENI. V lost 3 bases and J 4 bases, leaving 12 bases between the germline ends. Written as DNA, the CDR3 is TGTGCCAGCTCACCCGTTTCGGTTGGCACTGAAGCTTTCTTT. Translated, it gives CASSPVSVGTEAFF.

The chain has TRBV10-3 and TRBJ2-5, with 12 bases aligning to TRBD1. J lost 5 bases, V lost 10 bases, and 8 bases had no gene match. This CDR3 contains 14 residues. Germline V gene lookup returns CDR1 ENHRY and CDR2 SYGVKD. This chain's CDR3 is CATRGQGAEETQYF. The CDR3 coding sequence is TGTGCCACCCGGGGACAGGGGGCCGAGGAGACCCAGTACTTC.

The V gene is TRBV10-3, the J gene TRBJ2-5, with D unclear. V lost 0 bases and J lost 2, with 7 bases in between. Germline V lookup: CDR1 ENHRY, CDR2 SYGVKD. This CDR3 has 14 amino acids. In DNA, the CDR3 is TGTGCCATCAGTGAGTCAAGAACGCAAGAGACCCAGTACTTC. Translated, it gives CAISESRTQETQYF.

This chain uses TRBV28 with TRBJ1-1; 10 positions agree with TRBD1. Germline V gene sequence: CDR1 MDHEN, CDR2 SYDVKM. The CDR3 is 14 residues long. Trimming removed 7 bases from V and 11 bases from J; junction bases left unmatched: 13. CDR3 DNA sequence: TGTGCCAGCACACTGGACAGGGGGATGATCGGGGCTTTCTTT. Translated, it gives CASTLDRGMIGAFF.

The V call is TRBV10-3, the J call TRBJ2-3; TRBD2 matches at 11 bases. V was pared by 0 bases and J by 6 bases, with 5 bases of the junction left unmatched. The CDR3 runs 16 residues. CDR1 and CDR2 (germline): ENHRY, SYGVKD. The CDR3 nucleotides are TGTGCCATCAGTGAGTCAGTAGCGGGAGGGATTGATACGCAGTATTTT. It encodes CAISESVAGGIDTQYF.

This chain links TRBV5-1 with TRBJ1-4; no definite D call. V dropped 1 base and J dropped 5 bases, with 12 bases sitting between them. Germline V CDR1 and CDR2: SGHRS, YFSETQ. CDR3 length equals 15 residues. The CDR3 reads CASSLLPAQNEKLFF. The CDR3 DNA follows: TGCGCCAGCAGCTTGTTGCCAGCCCAAAATGAAAAACTGTTTTTT.

The chain combines TRBV5-4 with TRBJ2-3, with TRBD2 matching over 11 bases. The CDR3 is 16 amino acids. Germline CDR1 reads SGHNT; CDR2 reads YYREEE (reference sequence). J was trimmed by 2 bases and V by 0 bases; bases with no gene match: 2. DNA of the CDR3: TGTGCCAGCAGCTTGGGACTAGCGGGGTACACAGATACGCAGTATTTT. This gives the protein CASSLGLAGYTDTQYF.

This rearrangement joins TRBV25-1 to TRBJ1-1; 7 nucleotides line up with TRBD1. The germline gives CDR1 MGHDK, CDR2 SYGVNS. V gave up 4 bases and J gave up 1 base; unmatched junction bases: 3. This CDR3 region has 14 residues. This chain's CDR3 is CASSAPGGNTEAFF. As DNA, the CDR3 is TGTGCCAGCAGTGCCCCAGGGGGGAACACTGAAGCTTTCTTT.

This clone has only a few counts. The CDR3 spells CASGDRGSYGYTF. The CDR3 nucleotides read TGTGCCAGCGGGGACAGGGGTTCGTATGGCTACACCTTC. The chain links TRBV28 to TRBJ1-2; TRBD1 matches 10 bases. V shed 8 bases and J 5 bases; nucleotides not matched to a gene: 5. Per the germline V gene, CDR1 is MDHEN and CDR2 is SYDVKM. The CDR3 is made up of 13 amino acids.

CDR3 in DNA: TGTGCCAGCAGCGTAGTGGGACTAGTGGTCGATGAGCAGTTCTTC. Translating gives CASSVVGLVVDEQFF. This chain connects TRBV9 to TRBJ2-1; 8 bases are a match to TRBD2. Per the germline V gene, CDR1 is SGDLS and CDR2 is YYNGEE. CDR3 length: 15 residues. V shed 0 bases and J 8 bases; nucleotides not matched to a gene: 7.

The V and J genes are TRBV28 and TRBJ2-3, with D possibly matching TRBD2 (5 bases). Germline CDR1 reads MDHEN; CDR2 reads SYDVKM. V dropped 3 bases and J dropped 6 bases, with 10 bases sitting between them. The length of the CDR3 is 13 residues. CDR3 sequence: CASSLRAPDTQYF. CDR3 bases: TGTGCCAGCAGTTTGCGGGCCCCCGATACGCAGTATTTT.

V is TRBV7-3 and J is TRBJ2-6; D gene unclear. The CDR3 has 13 amino acids. V was cut by 2 bases and J by 3 bases, with 2 bases left in between. Germline V gene lookup returns CDR1 SGHTA and CDR2 FQGTGA. The CDR3 reads CASSLDGANVLTF. CDR3 DNA sequence: TGTGCCAGCAGCTTAGATGGGGCCAACGTCCTGACTTTC.

This clone was seen a single time. The J gene is TRBJ1-1, the V gene TRBV7-9; TRBD1 aligns across 10 bases. CDR1 is SEHNR, CDR2 FQNEAQ, per germline (reference sequence). There are 16 residues in the CDR3. The V segment lost 3 bases and the J segment 1 base; nucleotides outside the gene matches: 5. CDR3 coding DNA: TGTGCCAGCAGCTTTTACCGGGACAGGGGGAACACTGAAGCTTTCTTT. Translated, it gives CASSFYRDRGNTEAFF.

The chain uses TRBV27 and TRBJ1-4, with D perhaps matching TRBD1 (5 bases). The germline V gene has CDR1 MNHEY and CDR2 SMNVEV (reference sequence). The CDR3 length is 16 residues. The V end lost 0 bases, the J end lost 8 bases, and 16 bases lay between the germline ends. The CDR3 DNA reads TGTGCCAGCAGTTTATCCCAGGGAGGTTCGGGAGAAAAACTGTTTTTT. This sequence encodes CASSLSQGGSGEKLFF.

This chain links TRBV14 with TRBJ1-1; weak D call: TRBD1 (6 bases). Trimming took off 3 bases at V and 9 bases at J, with 14 bases between the two ends. The V gene's germline CDR1 is SGHDN and CDR2 FVKESK. CDR3 length: 13 residues. In DNA form, the CDR3 reads TGTGCCAGCAGCCAGGGTCTTCGGGGGCAAGCTTTCTTT. Protein product: CASSQGLRGQAFF.

The chain is built from TRBV28 and TRBJ2-6; D not certain. Looked up from germline, CDR1 is MDHEN and CDR2 is SYDVKM. The CDR3 is made up of 15 amino acids. Trimming pared 5 bases from V and 0 bases from J, leaving 8 bases between. The CDR3 coding sequence is TGTGCCAGCAGTCTTTTCAGCTCTGGGGCCAACGTCCTGACTTTC. Amino acid sequence: CASSLFSSGANVLTF.

This chain links TRBV18 with TRBJ2-1; the D gene is possibly TRBD1 (6 bases). Between the trimmed V and J ends, which lost 4 bases and 8 bases, there was a span of 15 bases. CDR1 and CDR2 from the germline V gene are KGHSH and LQKENI. This CDR3 region has 14 residues. The CDR3 DNA sequence: TGTGCCAGCTCACAACTACAGGGTGTCGATGAGCAGTTCTTC. It is translated as CASSQLQGVDEQFF.

This chain joins TRBV5-1 and TRBJ2-5, with a tentative D call TRBD1 (5 bases). Trimming left V 0 bases short and J 1 base short, with 10 bases between. Germline V gene sequence: CDR1 SGHRS, CDR2 YFSETQ. CDR3 size: 15 residues. This CDR3 reads CASSLDIGVQETQYF. CDR3 bases: TGCGCCAGCAGCTTGGATATAGGGGTCCAAGAGACCCAGTACTTC.

This sequence joins TRBV5-1 and TRBJ2-7; no clear D gene. Germline V gene sequence: CDR1 SGHRS, CDR2 YFSETQ. This CDR3 spans 13 amino acids. The V gene lost 4 bases and the J gene lost 5 bases, with 13 bases spanning the gap. The CDR3 here is CASSATRRDEQYF. The CDR3 region has the DNA TGCGCCAGCAGCGCGACGCGACGGGACGAGCAGTACTTC.

The chain recombines TRBV5-4 with TRBJ1-2; 9 bases are shared with TRBD1. The CDR3 sequence is 14 residues long. The V gene end was trimmed by 6 bases and the J gene end by 3 bases; junction bases not matched to a gene: 6. In germline, CDR1 is SGHNT, CDR2 YYREEE (reference sequence). The CDR3 DNA reads as TGTGCCAGCAACGACCGGGACAGGGACTATGGCTACACCTTC. This encodes CASNDRDRDYGYTF. The variable domain in full, completed from reference TRBV5-4 and TRBJ1-2, reads ETGVTQSPTHLIKTRGQQVTLRCSSQSGHNTVSWYQQALGQGPQFIFQYYREEENGRGNFPPRFSGLQFPNYSSELNVNALELDDSALYLCASNDRDRDYGYTFGSGTRLTVV.

The chain carries TRBV30 and TRBJ1-1; D remains ambiguous. The CDR3 extends over 13 amino acids. Deletions cut 3 bases from V and 0 bases from J, with 8 bases between. Germline CDR1 GTSNPN, CDR2 SVGIG (reference sequence). This chain's CDR3 is CAWRLLVNTEAFF. The DNA for the CDR3 is TGTGCCTGGAGGCTCCTCGTGAACACTGAAGCTTTCTTT.

The chain uses TRBV5-1 and TRBJ1-5; D is ambiguous. CDR1 SGHRS and CDR2 YFSETQ come from the germline V gene. With 0 bases removed from V and 8 bases from J, the gap between germline ends came to 21 bases. The CDR3 length is 17 residues. DNA of the CDR3: TGCGCCAGCAGCTTGGGATACGCCACCTCCCGCGCCGAGCCCCAGCATTTT. It codes for CASSLGYATSRAEPQHF.